The source of this T cell receptor (beta chain) is a study of shared clonotypes between healthy human individuals. Produced via immunoSEQ multiplex PCR; TCRdb's table is partial and in-frame only. The sample lists about 2.1 million clones, just over 90% occurring once. Terminally differentiated effector memory CD45RA+ cells were excluded by CCR7 positive selection of CD45RO-negative cells. The CDR3 has 15 residues. Germline CDR1 SGDLS, CDR2 YYNGEE. V was cut by 0 bases and J by 0 bases, with 6 bases left in between. Concerning this clone itself: The sample carries other DNA sequences with the same CDR3.

The sample was naive CD8+ T cells from PBMCs. The gene calls are TRBV9 and TRBJ2-2; no clear D gene. The clonotype originates from a young man in good health. Some clones in this sample may be carry-over from other donors' samples. The CDR3 region has the DNA TGTGCCAGCAGCGTAGGGGGTACGAACACCGGGGAGCTGTTTTTT. Amino acid sequence: CASSVGGTNTGELFF.